What follows are 2 T cell receptor beta chains derived from one specimen sequenced in a study of T cells in narcolepsy. TCRdb keeps only in-frame clones here, not all; method: immunoSEQ multiplex PCR. This sample carries 30,000 to 40,000 clones, around 83% of them seen once, and the ten largest clones take around 2.6%. The specimen sequenced was CD45RA- memory CD4+ T cells from PBMCs. These receptors were collected from a human donor with narcolepsy.

The chain carries TRBV5-1 and TRBJ2-5, with TRBD1 matching 12 bases. Unmatched junction bases numbered 7, after V lost 7 bases and J lost 6 bases. The CDR3 totals 14 residues. Looked up from germline, CDR1 is SGHRS and CDR2 is YFSETQ. CDR3 nucleotides: TGCGCCAGCCACCCGGGACAGGGGGCAAAGACCCAGTACTTC. Translated, it gives CASHPGQGAKTQYF.

The chain carries TRBV28 and TRBJ2-7, with 7 bases lining up with TRBD2. CDR3 size: 16 residues. Trimming cost V 4 bases and J 3 bases; bases outside gene matches: 12. The germline V gene has CDR1 MDHEN and CDR2 SYDVKM. The CDR3 DNA follows: TGTGCCAGCAGTTCGCCCTATAGCGGGCTTAACTACGAGCAGTACTTC. Its protein product is CASSSPYSGLNYEQYF.